This TCR beta chain emerged from a study of T cell responses to AZD1222 COVID-19 vaccine. Germline lookup yields CDR1 MDHEN and CDR2 SYDVKM. The germline V and J ends were trimmed by 6 bases and 3 bases, with 12 bases remaining between them. The CDR3 loop spans 13 amino acids. About this clone itself: Its matching antigen is unknown.

Study-wide results and caveats: The sample set comprised mostly white British donors with more females, and clonal diversity was possibly underestimated. Across spike, vaccine-associated CD4 TCRs were found, dominant at 160-218 and 743-854. Baseline antibody screening turned up just five to seven seropositive AZD1222 recipients. The study sampled repertoires only after the peak T cell response.

The data were produced by immunoSEQ multiplex PCR, yet TCRdb's version contains in-frame clones alone and is incomplete. The sample lists around 140,000 clones; over 90% were seen once. The chain employs TRBV28 and TRBJ2-7; D unclear. Sequences were derived from peripheral blood, sampled 28 days after the second AZD1222 dose. This TCR was sampled from an adult who received the AZD1222 COVID-19 vaccine. CDR3 protein: CASRASAGYEQYF. The DNA of the CDR3 is TGTGCCAGCAGGGCCTCGGCAGGCTACGAGCAGTACTTC.